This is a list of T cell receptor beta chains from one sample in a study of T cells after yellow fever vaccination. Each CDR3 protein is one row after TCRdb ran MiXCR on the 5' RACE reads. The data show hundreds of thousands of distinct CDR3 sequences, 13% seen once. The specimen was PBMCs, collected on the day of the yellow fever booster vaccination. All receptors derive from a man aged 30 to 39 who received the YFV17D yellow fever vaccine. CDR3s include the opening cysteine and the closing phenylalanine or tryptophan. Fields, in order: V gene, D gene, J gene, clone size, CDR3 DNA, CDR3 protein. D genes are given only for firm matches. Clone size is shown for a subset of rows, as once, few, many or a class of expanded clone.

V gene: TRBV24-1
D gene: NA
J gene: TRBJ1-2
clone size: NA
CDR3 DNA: TGTGCCACCAGTGGCGACCCCGGAATTTCTGGCTACACCTTC
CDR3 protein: CATSGDPGISGYTF

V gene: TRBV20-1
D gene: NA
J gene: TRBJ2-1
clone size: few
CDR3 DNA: TGCAGTGCTAGTCAGAGGGCTAGAGGTACGGGGAATGAGCAGTTCTTC
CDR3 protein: CSASQRARGTGNEQFF

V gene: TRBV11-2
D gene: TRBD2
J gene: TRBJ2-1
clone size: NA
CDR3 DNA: TGTGCCAGCAGCGGCAACGGGACTAGCGGGAGGGGCACCTACAATGAGCAGTTCTTC
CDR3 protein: CASSGNGTSGRGTYNEQFF

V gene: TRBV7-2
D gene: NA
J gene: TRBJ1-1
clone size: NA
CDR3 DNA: TGTGCCAGCAGCCCAGGCCCTCCCAGGAACGCTTTCTTT
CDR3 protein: CASSPGPPRNAFF

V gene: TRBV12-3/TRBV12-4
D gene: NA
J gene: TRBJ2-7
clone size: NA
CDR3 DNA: TGTGCCAGCAGTTTACGGCGCTCCTACGAGCAGTACTTC
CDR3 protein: CASSLRRSYEQYF

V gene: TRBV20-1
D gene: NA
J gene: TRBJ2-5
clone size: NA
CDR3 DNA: TGCAGTGCTAGACTAACTAGCCCTATAGAGACCCAGTACTTC
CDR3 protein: CSARLTSPIETQYF

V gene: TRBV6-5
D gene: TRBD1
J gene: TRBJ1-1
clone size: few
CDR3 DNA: TGTGCCAGCAGTTATCAGGGGACAGCTGAAGCTTTCTTT
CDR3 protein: CASSYQGTAEAFF

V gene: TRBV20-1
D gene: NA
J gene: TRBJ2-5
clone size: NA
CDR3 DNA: TGCAGTGCTAGAGGTTGGAGACAAGAGACCCAGTACTTC
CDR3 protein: CSARGWRQETQYF

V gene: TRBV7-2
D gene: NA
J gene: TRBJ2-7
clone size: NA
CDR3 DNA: TGTGCCAGCAGCTTAGGAACAGGGTATTCCTACGAGCAGTACTTC
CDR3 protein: CASSLGTGYSYEQYF

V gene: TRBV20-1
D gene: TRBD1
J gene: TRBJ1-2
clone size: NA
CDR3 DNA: TGCAGTGCAGCCGGGACAGGGGGCCTAGGCTACACCTTC
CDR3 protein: CSAAGTGGLGYTF

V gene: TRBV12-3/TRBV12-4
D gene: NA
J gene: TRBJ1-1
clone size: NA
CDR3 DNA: TGTGCCAGCAGTTTAGGGGCTAAGGTCAGTGAAGCTTTCTTT
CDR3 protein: CASSLGAKVSEAFF

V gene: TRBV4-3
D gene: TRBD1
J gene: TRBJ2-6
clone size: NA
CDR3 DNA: TGCGCCAGCAGCCAAGCCAACAGGGGCTCTGGGGCCAACGTCCTGACTTTC
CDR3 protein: CASSQANRGSGANVLTF

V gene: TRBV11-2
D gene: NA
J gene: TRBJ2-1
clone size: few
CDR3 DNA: TGTGCCAGCAGCTTAACGGGAGTTATGGGATATGAGCAGTTCTTC
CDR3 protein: CASSLTGVMGYEQFF

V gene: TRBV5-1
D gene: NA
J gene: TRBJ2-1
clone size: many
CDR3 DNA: TGCGCCAGCAGCTTGGGAGCAGGGAGCAATGAGCAGTTCTTC
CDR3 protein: CASSLGAGSNEQFF

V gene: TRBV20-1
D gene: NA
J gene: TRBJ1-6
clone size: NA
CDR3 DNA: TGCAGTGTCCAGGAAGTAAATTCACCCCTCCACTTT
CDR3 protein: CSVQEVNSPLHF

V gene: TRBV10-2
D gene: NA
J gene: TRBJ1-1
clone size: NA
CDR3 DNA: TGCGCCAGCAGGGAGACTGGCAGGGCAACTGAAGCTTTCTTT
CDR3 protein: CASRETGRATEAFF

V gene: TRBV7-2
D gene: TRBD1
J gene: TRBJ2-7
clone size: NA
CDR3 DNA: TGTGCCAGCAGCTTAGGTGGGACAGGGGAATACGAGCAGTACTTC
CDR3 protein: CASSLGGTGEYEQYF

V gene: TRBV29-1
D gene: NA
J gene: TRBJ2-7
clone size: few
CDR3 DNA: TGCAGCGCCCTCGGGACCGCCGACGAGCAGTACTTC
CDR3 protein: CSALGTADEQYF

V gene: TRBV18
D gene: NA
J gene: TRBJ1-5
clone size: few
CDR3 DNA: TGTGCCAGCTCACCAGAGGGGCTCCTGGCCCAGCATTTT
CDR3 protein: CASSPEGLLAQHF

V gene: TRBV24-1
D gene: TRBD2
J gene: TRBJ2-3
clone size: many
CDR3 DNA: TGTGCCACCAGAGGAGCGGGAGTCGCAGATACGCAGTATTTT
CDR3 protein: CATRGAGVADTQYF

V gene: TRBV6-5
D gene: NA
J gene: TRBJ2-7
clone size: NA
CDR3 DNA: TGTGCCAGCAGTTACTCGCCTGAGGGCGAGCAGTACTTC
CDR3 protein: CASSYSPEGEQYF

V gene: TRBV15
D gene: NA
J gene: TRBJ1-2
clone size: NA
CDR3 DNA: TGTGCCACCAGCAGACCCTATACCGGGATTTCATATGGCTACACCTTC
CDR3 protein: CATSRPYTGISYGYTF

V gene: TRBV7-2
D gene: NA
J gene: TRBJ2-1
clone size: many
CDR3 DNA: TGTGCCAGCAGCTCGAAGGGATACTACAATGAGCAGTTCTTC
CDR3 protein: CASSSKGYYNEQFF

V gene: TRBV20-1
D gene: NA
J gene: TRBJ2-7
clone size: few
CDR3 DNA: TGCAGTGCTAGAGACCCCACAGGGTCCTACGAGCAGTACTTC
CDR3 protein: CSARDPTGSYEQYF

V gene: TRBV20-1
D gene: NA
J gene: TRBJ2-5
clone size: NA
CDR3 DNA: TGCAGTGCTCCCCGGGAAGAGACCCAGTACTTC
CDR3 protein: CSAPREETQYF

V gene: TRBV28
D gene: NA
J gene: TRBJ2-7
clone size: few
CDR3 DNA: TGTGCCAGCAGTGCCGCCGGGACACCATACGAGCAGTACTTC
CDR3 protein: CASSAAGTPYEQYF

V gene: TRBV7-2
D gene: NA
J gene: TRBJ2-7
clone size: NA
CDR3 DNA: TGTGCCAGCAGCCCAGTAGCGCCCTCCTACGAGCAGTACTTC
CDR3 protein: CASSPVAPSYEQYF

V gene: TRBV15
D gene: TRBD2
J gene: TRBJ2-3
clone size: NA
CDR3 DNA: TGTGCCACCGGAGAGGATCTAGCGGGCACAGATACGCAGTATTTT
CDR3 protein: CATGEDLAGTDTQYF

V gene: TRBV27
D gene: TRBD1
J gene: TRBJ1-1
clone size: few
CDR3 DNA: TGTGCCAGCACCCGGGGGGGACAGTTTTACACTGAAGCTTTCTTT
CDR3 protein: CASTRGGQFYTEAFF

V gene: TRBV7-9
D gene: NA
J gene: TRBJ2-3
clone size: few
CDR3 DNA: TGTGCCAGCAGCGTAGGGCAGGGAAGCACAGATACGCAGTATTTT
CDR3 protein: CASSVGQGSTDTQYF

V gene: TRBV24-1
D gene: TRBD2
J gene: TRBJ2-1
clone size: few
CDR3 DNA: TGTGCCACCAGTGATTCCCGGGGAGGGGGCCTAGCGGGGAACAATGAGCAGTTCTTC
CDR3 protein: CATSDSRGGGLAGNNEQFF

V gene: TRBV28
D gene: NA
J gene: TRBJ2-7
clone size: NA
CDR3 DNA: TGTGCCAGCAGTTTAGCGGGACAGATCAACGAGCAGTACTTC
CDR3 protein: CASSLAGQINEQYF

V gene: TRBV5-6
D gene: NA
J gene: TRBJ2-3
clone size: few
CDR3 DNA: TGTGCCAGCAGCTTATTGGGGTCCAACCAAGTGGATACGCAGTATTTT
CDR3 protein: CASSLLGSNQVDTQYF

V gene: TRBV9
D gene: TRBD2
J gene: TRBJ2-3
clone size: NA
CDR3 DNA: TGTGCCAGCAGCGACCCATACAGGGAGCGGGAGGCAGATACGCAGTATTTT
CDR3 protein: CASSDPYREREADTQYF